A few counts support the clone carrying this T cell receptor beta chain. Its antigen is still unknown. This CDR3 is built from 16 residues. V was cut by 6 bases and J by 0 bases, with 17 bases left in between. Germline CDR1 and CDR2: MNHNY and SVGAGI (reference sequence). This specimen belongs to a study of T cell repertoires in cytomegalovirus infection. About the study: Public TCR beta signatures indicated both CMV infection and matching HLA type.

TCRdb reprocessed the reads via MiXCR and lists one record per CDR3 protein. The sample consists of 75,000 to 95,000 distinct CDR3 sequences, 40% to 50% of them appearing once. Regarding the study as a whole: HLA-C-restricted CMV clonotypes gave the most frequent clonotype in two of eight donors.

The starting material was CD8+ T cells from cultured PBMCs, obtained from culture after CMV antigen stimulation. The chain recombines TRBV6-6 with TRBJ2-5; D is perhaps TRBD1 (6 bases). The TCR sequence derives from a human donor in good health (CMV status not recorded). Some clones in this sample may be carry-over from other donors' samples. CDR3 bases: TGTGCCAGCAGACTCATATGGACAGCGAACCAAGAGACCCAGTACTTC. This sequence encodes CASRLIWTANQETQYF.